A single sample gave rise to the 26 T cell receptor beta chains below, sequenced in a study of blood T cell repertoires in COVID-19. Clones were read by immunoSEQ multiplex PCR, and TCRdb kept only the in-frame ones, dropping some. This table has roughly 63,000 clones, roughly 74% appearing once. What was sequenced was peripheral blood. These receptors came from a woman older than 75 with acute or convalescent COVID-19.

This sequence joins TRBV28 and TRBJ2-7; 7 nucleotides align to TRBD1. This CDR3 is built from 13 residues. Trimming took 3 bases from V and 4 from J; bases not matched to a gene: 3. Per germline, CDR1 MDHEN and CDR2 SYDVKM. CDR3 DNA sequence: TGTGCCAGCAGTTTGACAGGGTTGTACGAGCAGTACTTC. Amino acid sequence: CASSLTGLYEQYF.

V usage is TRBV28 and J usage is TRBJ1-1, with 7 nucleotides matching TRBD1. This CDR3 contains 12 residues. Germline V gene sequence: CDR1 MDHEN, CDR2 SYDVKM. V shed 7 bases and J 5 bases; nucleotides not matched to a gene: 4. The CDR3 DNA reads TGTGCCAGCAAACCAGGGGGGACTGAAGCTTTCTTT. Translated: CASKPGGTEAFF.

This clone is a singleton in its sample. The V and J genes are TRBV14 and TRBJ2-1, with D possibly TRBD1 on 6 matching bases. V dropped 4 bases and J dropped 7 bases, with 17 bases sitting between them. CDR3 length: 15 residues. Germline assignment: CDR1 SGHDN and CDR2 FVKESK. CDR3: CASSRLGGRGNEQFF. In nucleotides, the CDR3 is TGTGCCAGCAGCCGCTTAGGGGGAAGGGGAAATGAGCAGTTCTTC.

This sequence joins TRBV6-1 and TRBJ1-5; 11 bases fit TRBD1. The germline V gene has CDR1 MNHNS and CDR2 SASEGT. The CDR3 consists of 15 residues. V lost 5 bases and J lost 2; bases outside the gene matches: 2. The DNA for the CDR3 is TGTGCCAGCAGTAGGGACAGGGGGGGCAATCAGCCCCAGCATTTT. It codes for CASSRDRGGNQPQHF.

This clone was detected once. The chain combines TRBV3-1 (or the pseudogene TRBV3-2) with TRBJ2-3; weak D call: TRBD2 (5 bases). Germline CDR1 LGHDT, CDR2 YNNKEL (reference sequence). V gave up 1 base and J gave up 6 bases, with 14 bases separating them. CDR3 length: 15 residues. In DNA, the CDR3 is TGTGCCAGCAGCCAAGCTCAAGGAGGTGCGGATACGCAGTATTTT. It encodes CASSQAQGGADTQYF.

The chain has TRBV28 and TRBJ2-7, with 8 bases fitting TRBD2. CDR1 is MDHEN, CDR2 SYDVKM, per germline. V lost 7 bases to trimming and J lost 2 bases; unmatched junction nucleotides: 10. The CDR3 runs 15 residues. The CDR3 coding sequence is TGTGCCAGCACCATCGTAGCGGGGACAACCTACGAGCAGTACTTC. Protein: CASTIVAGTTYEQYF.

The rearrangement links TRBV29-1 to TRBJ2-3; tentatively, D is TRBD1 (6 bases). CDR1 is SQVTM, CDR2 ANQGSEA, per germline. Trimming took off 6 bases at V and 5 bases at J, with 15 bases between the two ends. This CDR3 region has 13 residues. The CDR3 loop reads CSVVEQGVDTQYF. CDR3 DNA sequence: TGCAGCGTGGTAGAACAGGGTGTAGATACGCAGTATTTT.

The rearrangement uses TRBV25-1 and TRBJ1-3; 10 nucleotides agree with TRBD1. Trimming removed 5 bases from V and 0 bases from J; junction bases left unmatched: 7. Germline assignment: CDR1 MGHDK and CDR2 SYGVNS. The CDR3 has 17 amino acids. The CDR3 bases are TGTGCCAGCAGTCTCCGGGACAGGGGCGCCTCTGGAAACACCATATATTTT. Protein sequence: CASSLRDRGASGNTIYF.

V usage is TRBV5-4 and J usage is TRBJ2-1; weak D call: TRBD2 (7 bases). Germline-derived CDR1 and CDR2 are SGHNT and YYREEE (reference sequence). This CDR3 has 16 amino acids. V lost 4 bases, J lost 3 bases, and 17 bases lay in between. CDR3 DNA sequence: TGTGCCAGCAGCCTAGGACTAGGGGGATACTACAATGAGCAGTTCTTC. Protein sequence: CASSLGLGGYYNEQFF.

This chain connects TRBV5-1 to TRBJ2-7, with 8 bases identical to TRBD2. CDR1 is SGHRS and CDR2 is YFSETQ in the germline V gene. The CDR3 is 14 residues long. Trimming took 5 bases from V and 2 from J; bases not matched to a gene: 6. The CDR3 DNA reads as TGCGCCAGCAGAGAGAATAGCGGGGCCTACGAGCAGTACTTC. It encodes CASRENSGAYEQYF. The full variable domain, rest sourced from reference TRBV5-1 and TRBJ2-7, is KAGVTQTPRYLIKTRGQQVTLSCSPISGHRSVSWYQQTPGQGLQFLFEYFSETQRNKGNFPGRFSGRQFSNSRSEMNVSTLELGDSALYLCASRENSGAYEQYFGPGTRLTVT.

The rearrangement joins TRBV6-2 or TRBV6-3 to TRBJ1-2; TRBD1 matches at 8 bases. Germline V gene lookup returns CDR1 MNHEY and CDR2 SVGEGT. V lost 5 bases to trimming and J lost 1 base; unmatched junction nucleotides: 0. This CDR3 contains 13 residues. The CDR3 region has the DNA TGTGCCAGCAGTGACAGGGGTAACTATGGCTACACCTTC. Its protein is CASSDRGNYGYTF.

V is TRBV7-2 and J is TRBJ2-1; 8 positions agree with TRBD2. Germline values: CDR1 SGHTA, CDR2 FQGNSA. The CDR3 has 17 amino acids. The junction had 10 bases not matched to a gene; V was cut back by 2 bases and J by 4 bases. The DNA for the CDR3 is TGTGCCAGCAGCTTACATGGGGAAGTAGCGGGATACAATGAGCAGTTCTTC. This translates into CASSLHGEVAGYNEQFF. The full variable domain, in which reference TRBV7-2 and TRBJ2-1 provide the parts outside the CDR3, is GAGVSQSPSNKVTEKGKDVELRCDPISGHTALYWYRQSLGQGLEFLIYFQGNSAPDKSGLPSDRFSAERTGGSVSTLTIQRTQQEDSAVYLCASSLHGEVAGYNEQFFGPGTRLTVL.

The table lists this clone with a few counts. The chain employs TRBV6-5 and TRBJ2-1; a weak D match, TRBD2 (5 bases). CDR1 MNHEY and CDR2 SVGAGI come from the germline V gene. Trimming left V 0 bases short and J 9 bases short, with 15 bases between. The CDR3 loop spans 15 amino acids. The CDR3 nucleotides read TGTGCCAGCAGTTACTCAAGCGAGCTCGAGGGTGAGCAGTTCTTC. Protein product: CASSYSSELEGEQFF.

This clone was counted between two and nine times. The chain employs TRBV27 and TRBJ2-7; 7 nucleotides line up with TRBD2. CDR1 and CDR2 from the germline V gene are MNHEY and SMNVEV (reference sequence). Trimming took 3 bases from V and 7 from J; bases not matched to a gene: 9. The CDR3 length is 14 residues. The CDR3 protein is CASSFRGRANEQYF. DNA of the CDR3: TGTGCCAGCAGTTTTCGGGGGAGGGCCAATGAGCAGTACTTC.

The J gene is TRBJ2-1, the V gene TRBV11-3; D is perhaps TRBD1 (6 bases). The CDR3 runs 15 residues. Trimming stripped 4 bases from V and 1 base from J, with 11 bases between. Germline CDR1 reads SGHNT; CDR2 reads YENEEA. This chain's CDR3 is CASSSRQESYNEQFF. Here the CDR3 DNA reads TGTGCCAGCAGCTCCAGACAGGAGTCCTACAATGAGCAGTTCTTC.

The CDR3 protein is CASSRDRSNQPQHF. The CDR3, as DNA: TGCGCCAGCAGCCGAGACCGTAGCAATCAGCCCCAGCATTTT. The chain employs TRBV4-1 and TRBJ1-5; D is unresolved. Germline V lookup: CDR1 MGHRA, CDR2 YSYEKL. With 4 bases removed from V and 0 bases from J, the gap between germline ends came to 7 bases. There are 14 residues in the CDR3.

This clone has a handful of counts. The chain recombines TRBV28 with TRBJ2-1; TRBD2 agrees at 10 bases. Germline values: CDR1 MDHEN, CDR2 SYDVKM. The J segment lost 8 bases and the V segment lost 6 bases, leaving 7 bases of the junction unmatched. The CDR3 sequence is 14 residues long. In DNA form, the CDR3 reads TGTGCCAGCAGACTAGCGGGACGGTACGATGAGCAGTTCTTC. Protein product: CASRLAGRYDEQFF.

For the CDR3, the DNA is TGCAGCGTTGAGGCAGGCTTCTATGGCTACACCTTC. Its protein product is CSVEAGFYGYTF. The chain carries TRBV29-1 and TRBJ1-2; D gene unclear. The germline V and J ends were trimmed by 3 bases and 4 bases, with 9 bases remaining between them. This CDR3 is 12 amino acids long. Per germline, CDR1 SQVTM and CDR2 ANQGSEA.

The V call is TRBV4-3, the J call TRBJ1-1; D is unclear. Germline CDR1 is LGHNA and CDR2 is YSLEER. The V and J ends lost 0 bases and 6 bases respectively, with 11 bases between them. This CDR3 spans 14 amino acids. The CDR3, as DNA: TGCGCCAGCAGCCAAGAAAGGGAGTTTTCTGAAGCTTTCTTT. Its protein product is CASSQEREFSEAFF.

Only one count was recorded for this clone. This chain connects TRBV30 to TRBJ1-1; D is undetermined. The CDR3 length is 15 residues. CDR1 is GTSNPN and CDR2 is SVGIG in the germline V gene (reference sequence). V was cut by 0 bases and J by 5 bases, with 16 bases left in between. This CDR3 reads CAWSVPGYGSTEAFF. The CDR3 DNA sequence: TGTGCCTGGAGTGTACCGGGGTACGGGAGTACTGAAGCTTTCTTT.

The chain carries TRBV27 and TRBJ2-2; the D is unclear. CDR1 and CDR2 (germline): MNHEY, SMNVEV (reference sequence). This CDR3 contains 13 residues. V lost 3 bases and J lost 3, with 5 bases in between. CDR3 bases: TGTGCCAGCAGTTTTCGGGACACCGGGGAGCTGTTTTTT. Its protein is CASSFRDTGELFF.

This clone was found once. The CDR3 is CASSQQGMNTEAFF. The CDR3 DNA is TGTGCCAGCAGCCAACAGGGAATGAACACTGAAGCTTTCTTT. This chain uses TRBV16 with TRBJ1-1; tentatively, D is TRBD1 (5 bases). This CDR3 has 14 residues. V lost 2 bases and J lost 0, with 7 bases in between. The germline gives CDR1 KGHSY, CDR2 FQNENV.

This chain connects TRBV15 to TRBJ2-7, with 10 bases matching TRBD2. Trimming cost V 4 bases and J 5 bases; bases outside gene matches: 5. Germline V gene data show CDR1 as LNHNV and CDR2 as YYDKDF (reference sequence). The CDR3 contains 14 residues. The CDR3 nucleotides read TGTGCCACCAGCACCCGGACTAGCGGAAACGAGCAGTACTTC. Translation: CATSTRTSGNEQYF.

The CDR3 nucleotides read TGCGCCAGCAGCTTCGCGGGAGGGGCCTCGTACGAGCAGTACTTC. It specifies CASSFAGGASYEQYF. This chain links TRBV5-1 with TRBJ2-7, with 9 bases identical to TRBD2. The germline CDR1 and CDR2 sequences are SGHRS and YFSETQ. After removal of 2 bases from V and 4 bases from J, the junction contained 7 bases not matched to a gene. The CDR3 totals 15 residues.

The chain has TRBV18 and TRBJ2-7; no firm D call. The V end was cut by 2 bases, the J end by 0 bases, with 5 bases between. The germline V gene has CDR1 KGHSH and CDR2 LQKENI. The CDR3 length is 13 residues. The CDR3 DNA sequence: TGTGCCAGCTCACCAACAGTCTCCTACGAGCAGTACTTC. The encoded protein is CASSPTVSYEQYF.

This chain connects TRBV28 to TRBJ1-1; tentatively, D is TRBD1 (6 bases). CDR1 and CDR2 from the germline V gene are MDHEN and SYDVKM. The CDR3 contains 12 residues. Trimming cost V 2 bases and J 11 bases, with 12 bases left between them. The CDR3: CASSLLGALAFF. The CDR3 DNA is TGTGCCAGCAGTTTACTGGGGGCGCTGGCTTTCTTT.